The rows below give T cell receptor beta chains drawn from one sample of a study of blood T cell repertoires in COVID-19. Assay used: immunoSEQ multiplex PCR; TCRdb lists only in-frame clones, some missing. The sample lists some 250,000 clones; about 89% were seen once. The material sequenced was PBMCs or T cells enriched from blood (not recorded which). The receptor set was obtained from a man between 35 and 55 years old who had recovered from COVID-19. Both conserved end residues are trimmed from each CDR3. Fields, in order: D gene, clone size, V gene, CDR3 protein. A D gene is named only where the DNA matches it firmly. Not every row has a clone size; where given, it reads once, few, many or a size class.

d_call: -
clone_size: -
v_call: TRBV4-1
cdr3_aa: ASSQAGTSTDTQY

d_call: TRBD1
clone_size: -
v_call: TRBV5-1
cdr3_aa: ASSLAWTGGNEQF

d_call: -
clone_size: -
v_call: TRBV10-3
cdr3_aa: AISDDGYKAF

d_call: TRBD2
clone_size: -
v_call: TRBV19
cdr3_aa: ASGLAENTGELF

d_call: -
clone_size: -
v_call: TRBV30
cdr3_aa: AWTKTASQPQH

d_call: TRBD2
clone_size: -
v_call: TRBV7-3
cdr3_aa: ASSSPGGAGDTQY

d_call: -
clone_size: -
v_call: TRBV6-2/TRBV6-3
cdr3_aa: ASSYSAGNYEQY

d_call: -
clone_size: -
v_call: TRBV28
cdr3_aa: ASRVPGSNEKLF

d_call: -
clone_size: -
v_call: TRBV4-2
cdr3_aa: ASSQDGGSEKLF

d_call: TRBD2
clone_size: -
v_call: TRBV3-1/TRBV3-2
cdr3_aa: ASSQDELISGGAFEQF

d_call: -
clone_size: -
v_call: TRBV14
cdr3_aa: ASSQDRRGIDTQY

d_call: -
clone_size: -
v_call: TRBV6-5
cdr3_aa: ASKSAGTETQY

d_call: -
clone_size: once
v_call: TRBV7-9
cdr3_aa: ASSPISEAF

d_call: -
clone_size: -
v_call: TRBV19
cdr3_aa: ASKEGDYMRRRYEQY

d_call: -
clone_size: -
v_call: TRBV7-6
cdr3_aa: ASSLKGSWSSGANVLT

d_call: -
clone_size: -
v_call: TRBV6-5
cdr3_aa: ASKDYEQH

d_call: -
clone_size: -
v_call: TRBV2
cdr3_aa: ASSGDQETQY

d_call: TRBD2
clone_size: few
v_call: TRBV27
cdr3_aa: ASSPRIAGVGEQY

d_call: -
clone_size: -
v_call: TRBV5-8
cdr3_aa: ASSTGQLLNQPQH

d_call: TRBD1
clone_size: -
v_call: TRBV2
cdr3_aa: ASRGGTGPLDGYT

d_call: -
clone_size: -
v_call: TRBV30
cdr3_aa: AWSALETGYEQY

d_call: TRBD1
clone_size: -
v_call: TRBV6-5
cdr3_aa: ASSPGQDNQPQH